The rows below give T cell receptor beta chains drawn from one sample of a study of T-cell reconstitution after alpha-beta-depleted transplantation in children. MiXCR, applied by TCRdb to the PCR reads, yields one record per CDR3 protein. The sample holds under 450,000 distinct CDR3 sequences; around 15% are singletons and the top ten take 25% to 35%. The material was PBMCs, mostly from graft donor cells, obtained 360 days after TCRalphabeta/CD19-depleted stem cell transplant. The receptor source for this set is a boy under two years old who had a stem cell transplant for Wiskott-Aldrich syndrome, so the T cells may come from the graft donor. The CDR3 runs from the conserved cysteine through the conserved F or W. D genes are given only for firm matches. Clone size is not always given. Where it is, it says once, few, many or a class for expanded clones.

NA	NA	TRBV10-2	13	TRBJ2-1	TGCGCCAGCCTCCGGGACTCCTACAATGAGCAGTTCTTC	CASLRDSYNEQFF
NA	TRBD2	TRBV20-1	20	TRBJ2-1	TGCAGTGCTAGTTGTACGGTGGGACTAGCGGGGCAGTCCACCTGCAATGAGCAGTTCTTC	CSASCTVGLAGQSTCNEQFF
NA	TRBD1	TRBV11-1	19	TRBJ2-6	TGTGCCAGCAGCCATTTGGGGGACAGAGGAGGCTCTGGGGCCAACGTCCTGACTTTC	CASSHLGDRGGSGANVLTF
NA	NA	TRBV20-1	13	TRBJ2-2	TGCAGTGCTAGAGTAGGGATTACCGGGGAGCTGTTTTTT	CSARVGITGELFF
few	TRBD1	TRBV10-3	14	TRBJ2-7	TGTGCCATCAGTCCGGGACAGGGGGTCTACGAGCAGTACTTC	CAISPGQGVYEQYF
NA	TRBD2	TRBV5-1	16	TRBJ2-3	TGCGCCAGCAGCTTGGGAAATAGCGGGAGAACAGATACGCAGTATTTT	CASSLGNSGRTDTQYF
many	TRBD1	TRBV29-1	12	TRBJ2-5	TGCAGCGTCCGGACAGGGCGGGAGACCCAGTACTTC	CSVRTGRETQYF
few	NA	TRBV5-6	15	TRBJ2-5	TGTGCCAGCAGCCCGGCCGGGGGCCCCCAAGAGACCCAGTACTTC	CASSPAGGPQETQYF
few	TRBD1	TRBV15	16	TRBJ1-4	TGTGCCACCAGCAGATCGACAGGGGCGGCTAATGAAAAACTGTTTTTT	CATSRSTGAANEKLFF
few	TRBD1	TRBV14	19	TRBJ1-6	TGTGCCAGCAGCCAAAGGACAGGTCTTAGGAGCTCCTATAATTCACCCCTCCACTTT	CASSQRTGLRSSYNSPLHF
few	NA	TRBV12-5	11	TRBJ2-3	TGTGCTAGTGGTTTGAAAGATACGCAGTATTTT	CASGLKDTQYF
NA	TRBD1	TRBV30	14	TRBJ1-4	TGTGCCTACACTCGGGGACAGAGAAATGAAAAACTGTTTTTT	CAYTRGQRNEKLFF
few	TRBD2	TRBV29-1	13	TRBJ2-5	TGCAGCGTTGCGACTAGCGGGAGGGAGACCCAGTACTTC	CSVATSGRETQYF
many	NA	TRBV2	12	TRBJ2-2	TGTGCCAGCGGATCGAACACCGGGGAGCTGTTTTTT	CASGSNTGELFF
few	TRBD2	TRBV5-1	19	TRBJ2-3	TGCGCCAGCAGCTTGCCAAGGGGATCGACTAGCGGGAGTTATGATACGCAGTATTTT	CASSLPRGSTSGSYDTQYF
few	TRBD2	TRBV4-1	16	TRBJ2-2	TGCGCCAGCAGCCAAACCCCGGGGGGGCGCACCGGGGAGCTGTTTTTT	CASSQTPGGRTGELFF
NA	NA	TRBV28	12	TRBJ1-1	TGTGCCAGCAGTTTTTACACTGACGGGGCTTTCTTT	CASSFYTDGAFF
NA	TRBD2	TRBV18	17	TRBJ2-1	TGTGCCAGCTCACTCTTTTGGACTAGCTCAACTACCAATGAGCAGTTCTTC	CASSLFWTSSTTNEQFF
NA	TRBD2	TRBV20-1	16	TRBJ2-3	TGCAGTGCTAGAGCCTTGGCTAGCGGGACCCACAATACGCAGTATTTT	CSARALASGTHNTQYF
few	NA	TRBV27	11	TRBJ2-7	TGTGCCAGCAGTTCGAGCTTCGAGCAGTACTTC	CASSSSFEQYF
few	NA	TRBV27	14	TRBJ2-2	TGTGCCAGTTACGGGGGCGCGAACACCGGGGAGCTGTTTTTT	CASYGGANTGELFF
NA	NA	TRBV5-1	14	TRBJ2-4	TGCGCCAGCAGCGCCGGGACGCCCAAAAACATTCAGTACTTC	CASSAGTPKNIQYF
NA	TRBD2	TRBV12-3/TRBV12-4	16	TRBJ2-5	TGTGCCAGCAGTTTTTTCGGACTAGCGGGTGAAGAGACCCAGTACTTC	CASSFFGLAGEETQYF
NA	TRBD2	TRBV24-1	15	TRBJ2-1	TGTGCCACCAGTGATTCCGGGACTACAAACAATGAGCAGTTCTTC	CATSDSGTTNNEQFF
few	NA	TRBV5-5	16	TRBJ2-1	TGTGCCAGCATGATACCTAGGGTTAGAGTATACAATGAGCAGTTCTTC	CASMIPRVRVYNEQFF
NA	TRBD2	TRBV7-2	14	TRBJ2-7	TGTGCCAGCAGCTTACGCGGGGGGGCGGGAGAGCAGTACTTC	CASSLRGGAGEQYF
few	NA	TRBV24-1	12	TRBJ2-1	TGTGCCACCAGTGATTTTAGGGATGAGCAGTTCTTC	CATSDFRDEQFF
NA	NA	TRBV7-2	15	TRBJ2-1	TGTGCCAGCAGCTTAGCGAGGGCAGTCTACAATGAGCAGTTCTTC	CASSLARAVYNEQFF
many	NA	TRBV5-1	15	TRBJ2-1	TGCGCCAGCAGCTTCCGGGACTCCTCCTACAATGAGCAGTTCTTC	CASSFRDSSYNEQFF